Listed below are T cell receptor beta chains from one sample, sequenced in a study of identical twins. In TCRdb, the 5' RACE reads were re-called with MiXCR into one record per CDR3 protein. The table has hundreds of thousands of distinct CDR3 sequences, about 8% seen once. The sample also formed part of further work on yellow fever vaccine responses in identical twins.

The specimen was memory (CD45RO+) T cells sorted from blood. All receptors come from a woman between 18 and 29 years old in good health. CDR3s include the opening cysteine and the closing phenylalanine or tryptophan. A D gene is named only where the DNA matches it firmly. Clone size, where shown, is once, few, many, or a class for clones that have expanded.

abundance: NA
d_gene: NA
v_gene: TRBV6-5
j_gene: TRBJ2-6
CDR3nt: TGTGCCAGCAGTTACTCTATGGCAGGGTCTTTCGTTGGGGCCAACGTCCTGACTTTC
CDR3aa: CASSYSMAGSFVGANVLTF

abundance: many
d_gene: TRBD2
v_gene: TRBV7-9
j_gene: TRBJ2-5
CDR3nt: TGTGCCAGCAGCTTCGGACTAGCGGGGGGCCCAGGGGAGACCCAGTACTTC
CDR3aa: CASSFGLAGGPGETQYF

abundance: few
d_gene: NA
v_gene: TRBV3-1
j_gene: TRBJ1-1
CDR3nt: TGTGCCAGCAGCCCCTCTTTGAACACTGAAGCTTTCTTT
CDR3aa: CASSPSLNTEAFF

abundance: few
d_gene: TRBD2
v_gene: TRBV20-1
j_gene: TRBJ2-3
CDR3nt: TGCAGTGCTAGAGATCCTCAAACTCTAGCGGGGGGGCCAACAGATACGCAGTATTTT
CDR3aa: CSARDPQTLAGGPTDTQYF

abundance: NA
d_gene: NA
v_gene: TRBV11-3
j_gene: TRBJ1-2
CDR3nt: TGTGCCAGCAGCTTAGATGCACTTAACTATGGCTACACCTTC
CDR3aa: CASSLDALNYGYTF

abundance: NA
d_gene: NA
v_gene: TRBV24-1
j_gene: TRBJ1-5
CDR3nt: TGTGCCACCAGTGATGGACAGTTCAATCAGCCCCAGCATTTT
CDR3aa: CATSDGQFNQPQHF

abundance: NA
d_gene: NA
v_gene: TRBV4-1
j_gene: TRBJ2-7
CDR3nt: TGCGCCAGCAGCCAAGGGGACGGGAGCAGAGGGCGCACAAGCGAGCAGTACTTC
CDR3aa: CASSQGDGSRGRTSEQYF

abundance: NA
d_gene: TRBD2
v_gene: TRBV6-1
j_gene: TRBJ2-1
CDR3nt: TGTGCCATCAGGACTAGCGGGGCCAATGAGCAGTTCTTC
CDR3aa: CAIRTSGANEQFF

abundance: NA
d_gene: NA
v_gene: TRBV19
j_gene: TRBJ2-2
CDR3nt: TGTGCCAGTAGTGCAGCGCATACGAACACCGGGGAGCTGTTTTTT
CDR3aa: CASSAAHTNTGELFF

abundance: many
d_gene: NA
v_gene: TRBV15
j_gene: TRBJ1-6
CDR3nt: TGTGCCACCAGCAGAGGCAGGAGCTCCTATAATTCACCCCTCCACTTT
CDR3aa: CATSRGRSSYNSPLHF

abundance: NA
d_gene: TRBD1
v_gene: TRBV6-5
j_gene: TRBJ1-1
CDR3nt: TGTGCCAGCAGTTCGGACAGGGCAGGCACTGAAGCTTTCTTT
CDR3aa: CASSSDRAGTEAFF

abundance: many
d_gene: TRBD1
v_gene: TRBV5-1
j_gene: TRBJ2-3
CDR3nt: TGCGCCAGCAGCCTCGGGACAGGGGGCGTGAATACGCAGTATTTT
CDR3aa: CASSLGTGGVNTQYF

abundance: few
d_gene: NA
v_gene: TRBV2
j_gene: TRBJ2-2
CDR3nt: TGTGCCAGCAGGCTAGCTGTGAACACCGGGGAGCTGTTTTTT
CDR3aa: CASRLAVNTGELFF

abundance: few
d_gene: NA
v_gene: TRBV6-1
j_gene: TRBJ1-3
CDR3nt: TGTGCCAGCAGCCCCCCCCGTACAGGCTCTGCTGGAAACACCATATATTTT
CDR3aa: CASSPPRTGSAGNTIYF

abundance: few
d_gene: NA
v_gene: TRBV7-9
j_gene: TRBJ2-7
CDR3nt: TGTGCCAGCAGCTTGGGCACAGGGTACGAGCAGTACTTC
CDR3aa: CASSLGTGYEQYF

abundance: few
d_gene: TRBD2
v_gene: TRBV20-1
j_gene: TRBJ2-1
CDR3nt: TGCAGTGCCCGAGAGCAGGCTAGCGGCTACAATGAGCAGTTCTTC
CDR3aa: CSAREQASGYNEQFF

abundance: many
d_gene: TRBD1
v_gene: TRBV5-6
j_gene: TRBJ1-5
CDR3nt: TGTGCCAGCAGCTGGGGACAGGGTAATCAGCCCCAGCATTTT
CDR3aa: CASSWGQGNQPQHF

abundance: NA
d_gene: NA
v_gene: TRBV6-2/TRBV6-3
j_gene: TRBJ2-2
CDR3nt: TGTGCCAGCAGCTTATGGTTGGCCACCGGGGAGCTGTTTTTT
CDR3aa: CASSLWLATGELFF

abundance: few
d_gene: TRBD2
v_gene: TRBV20-1
j_gene: TRBJ2-7
CDR3nt: TGCAGTGCTAGAACCTCTAGCGGGAGGATCTACGAGCAGTACTTC
CDR3aa: CSARTSSGRIYEQYF

abundance: many
d_gene: NA
v_gene: TRBV11-2
j_gene: TRBJ2-7
CDR3nt: TGTGCCAGCAGCTTCCGACTTCAGGAGCAGTACTTC
CDR3aa: CASSFRLQEQYF

abundance: many
d_gene: NA
v_gene: TRBV25-1
j_gene: TRBJ2-7
CDR3nt: TGTGCCAGCAGTGCCGAGGCGACAACAGTTTCCTACGAGCAGTACTTC
CDR3aa: CASSAEATTVSYEQYF

abundance: NA
d_gene: TRBD1
v_gene: TRBV6-1
j_gene: TRBJ2-1
CDR3nt: TGTGCCAGCAGTGACCGACAGGGCGTTTACAATGAGCAGTTCTTC
CDR3aa: CASSDRQGVYNEQFF

abundance: few
d_gene: NA
v_gene: TRBV7-2
j_gene: TRBJ1-1
CDR3nt: TGTGCCAGCAGCACCAGGACACATATGAACACTGAAGCTTTCTTT
CDR3aa: CASSTRTHMNTEAFF

abundance: many
d_gene: TRBD2
v_gene: TRBV6-2/TRBV6-3
j_gene: TRBJ2-1
CDR3nt: TGTGCCAGCAGTTACTTTTCGCTAGCGGGTACGTGGGATGGGTCCTACAATGAGCAGTTCTTC
CDR3aa: CASSYFSLAGTWDGSYNEQFF

abundance: few
d_gene: NA
v_gene: TRBV5-1
j_gene: TRBJ1-6
CDR3nt: TGCGCCAGCAGCTCGGTAGTTACAGGGCCGAGCTCCTATAATTCACCCCTCCACTTT
CDR3aa: CASSSVVTGPSSYNSPLHF

abundance: NA
d_gene: NA
v_gene: TRBV28
j_gene: TRBJ2-2
CDR3nt: TGTGCCATCGGCCTCGGGCTGACCGGGGAGCTGTTTTTT
CDR3aa: CAIGLGLTGELFF

abundance: many
d_gene: NA
v_gene: TRBV4-1
j_gene: TRBJ2-7
CDR3nt: TGCGCCAGCAGCTCGGCCCAGGACTATCGCTACGAGCAGTACTTC
CDR3aa: CASSSAQDYRYEQYF

abundance: few
d_gene: NA
v_gene: TRBV5-6
j_gene: TRBJ1-1
CDR3nt: TGTGCCAGCAGCTCCCTCTCGGGCATGAAGCTTTTCTTT
CDR3aa: CASSSLSGMKLFF

abundance: NA
d_gene: NA
v_gene: TRBV5-1
j_gene: TRBJ2-5
CDR3nt: TGCGCCAGCAGCTTGGCGAGCAGTTCAGAGACCCAGTACTTC
CDR3aa: CASSLASSSETQYF

abundance: few
d_gene: NA
v_gene: TRBV5-6
j_gene: TRBJ1-1
CDR3nt: TGTGCCAGCAGCTATACAGGGCTCGACACTGAAGTTTTCTTT
CDR3aa: CASSYTGLDTEVFF

abundance: NA
d_gene: TRBD1
v_gene: TRBV11-2
j_gene: TRBJ1-2
CDR3nt: TGTGCCAGCAGCCGTGACAGGGTTTATGGCTACACCTTC
CDR3aa: CASSRDRVYGYTF

abundance: few
d_gene: NA
v_gene: TRBV20-1
j_gene: TRBJ1-5
CDR3nt: TGCAGTGCTAGGTTAGGGGTTGGGCAGCCCCAGCATTTT
CDR3aa: CSARLGVGQPQHF

abundance: NA
d_gene: NA
v_gene: TRBV6-1
j_gene: TRBJ2-4
CDR3nt: TGTGCCAGCAGTGCAGGATGGGGGTCAGACATTCAGTACTTC
CDR3aa: CASSAGWGSDIQYF

abundance: many
d_gene: TRBD1
v_gene: TRBV4-1
j_gene: TRBJ1-3
CDR3nt: TGCGCCAGCAGCCAGTGGACAGGGGAGCCTGGAAACACCATATATTTT
CDR3aa: CASSQWTGEPGNTIYF

abundance: few
d_gene: NA
v_gene: TRBV5-5
j_gene: TRBJ2-1
CDR3nt: TGTGCCAGCAGCCTCCCTGGAACCCGCAATGAGCAGTTCTTC
CDR3aa: CASSLPGTRNEQFF

abundance: few
d_gene: TRBD2
v_gene: TRBV3-1
j_gene: TRBJ2-2
CDR3nt: TGTGCCAGCAGCCAGGTAGCGGGGGTAACCGGGGAGCTGTTTTTT
CDR3aa: CASSQVAGVTGELFF

abundance: many
d_gene: NA
v_gene: TRBV12-3/TRBV12-4
j_gene: TRBJ2-3
CDR3nt: TGTGCCAGCAGTTCGACCGTTTCGGCAGATACGCAGTATTTT
CDR3aa: CASSSTVSADTQYF

abundance: many
d_gene: NA
v_gene: TRBV20-1
j_gene: TRBJ2-5
CDR3nt: TGCAGTGCTAGAGGGCTCCAACAGACCCAGTACTTC
CDR3aa: CSARGLQQTQYF

abundance: NA
d_gene: TRBD1
v_gene: TRBV3-1
j_gene: TRBJ1-2
CDR3nt: TGTGCCAGCAGCAGACAGGGGGCGCATGGCTACACCTTC
CDR3aa: CASSRQGAHGYTF

abundance: NA
d_gene: NA
v_gene: TRBV4-1
j_gene: TRBJ2-5
CDR3nt: TGCGCCAGCAGCCAAGGAGGGGCCGGGGAGACCCAGTACTTC
CDR3aa: CASSQGGAGETQYF

abundance: NA
d_gene: TRBD2
v_gene: TRBV10-3
j_gene: TRBJ2-1
CDR3nt: TGTGCCATCAGTGAGTCTTCTAGCGGAAAGTTCTTC
CDR3aa: CAISESSSGKFF

abundance: many
d_gene: NA
v_gene: TRBV7-9
j_gene: TRBJ1-1
CDR3nt: TGTGCCAGCAGCTTGTCGGCCGAAGCTTTCTTT
CDR3aa: CASSLSAEAFF

abundance: NA
d_gene: NA
v_gene: TRBV25-1
j_gene: TRBJ2-1
CDR3nt: TGTGCCAGCAGTGATGCAGAGCGACTCTCCTACAATGAGCAGTTCTTC
CDR3aa: CASSDAERLSYNEQFF

abundance: many
d_gene: NA
v_gene: TRBV5-5
j_gene: TRBJ2-2
CDR3nt: TGTGCCAGCAGTTGGGAAGCGACCGGGGAGCTGTTTTTT
CDR3aa: CASSWEATGELFF

abundance: many
d_gene: TRBD2
v_gene: TRBV20-1
j_gene: TRBJ2-1
CDR3nt: TGCAGTGTTAGGACTAGCGAGTACAATGAGCAGTTCTTC
CDR3aa: CSVRTSEYNEQFF

abundance: few
d_gene: TRBD1
v_gene: TRBV27
j_gene: TRBJ1-2
CDR3nt: TGTGCCAGCAGGCCGGGACAGGGGGGACCAGGTCACTATGGCTACACCTTC
CDR3aa: CASRPGQGGPGHYGYTF

abundance: NA
d_gene: NA
v_gene: TRBV19
j_gene: TRBJ2-6
CDR3nt: TGTGCCAGTAGTATGCAGGTGGGCTCTGGGGCCAACGTCCTGACTTTC
CDR3aa: CASSMQVGSGANVLTF

abundance: NA
d_gene: NA
v_gene: TRBV2
j_gene: TRBJ2-1
CDR3nt: TGTACCAGCAGTGAAGGCTTTGCCCATGAGCAGTTCTTC
CDR3aa: CTSSEGFAHEQFF

abundance: NA
d_gene: NA
v_gene: TRBV28
j_gene: TRBJ1-3
CDR3nt: TGTGCCACGGGCCATCAGGTGGACACCATATATTTT
CDR3aa: CATGHQVDTIYF

abundance: NA
d_gene: NA
v_gene: TRBV5-1
j_gene: TRBJ2-7
CDR3nt: TGCGCCAGCAGCCAGGGACTGGGGTTGGGCTACGAGCAGTACTTC
CDR3aa: CASSQGLGLGYEQYF

abundance: once
d_gene: NA
v_gene: TRBV5-1
j_gene: TRBJ2-3
CDR3nt: TGCGCCAGCAGCCCCCGGGACCCAAGGTCGGATACGCAGTATTTT
CDR3aa: CASSPRDPRSDTQYF

abundance: few
d_gene: TRBD1
v_gene: TRBV24-1
j_gene: TRBJ2-2
CDR3nt: TGTGCCACCAGTGATTTTGCAGGGGGCGCAAACACCGGGGAGCTGTTTTTT
CDR3aa: CATSDFAGGANTGELFF

abundance: NA
d_gene: NA
v_gene: TRBV6-1
j_gene: TRBJ1-1
CDR3nt: TGTGCCAGCAGTACAGACAGTCACACTGAAGCTTTCTTT
CDR3aa: CASSTDSHTEAFF

abundance: NA
d_gene: NA
v_gene: TRBV11-2
j_gene: TRBJ2-1
CDR3nt: TGTGCCAGCAGCTCAGGAGCCACTTCCTACAATGAGCAGTTCTTC
CDR3aa: CASSSGATSYNEQFF

abundance: NA
d_gene: NA
v_gene: TRBV11-2
j_gene: TRBJ1-1
CDR3nt: TGTGCCAGCACCATTACAGGGTCGGGCACTGAAGTTTTCTTT
CDR3aa: CASTITGSGTEVFF

abundance: NA
d_gene: NA
v_gene: TRBV2
j_gene: TRBJ1-6
CDR3nt: TGTGCCAGCCTCCGGGCTCCCAATTCACCCCTCCACTTT
CDR3aa: CASLRAPNSPLHF